A single sample gave rise to the 26 T cell receptor beta chains below, sequenced in a study of response to subunit inactivated influenza vaccine. MiXCR was run by TCRdb on the RT-PCR reads, yielding one entry per CDR3 protein. The sample includes hundreds of thousands of distinct CDR3 sequences, 15% to 19% seen only once; the top ten take roughly 12%. Sample: PBMCs from blood, taken about 13 days after vaccination. Receptor source: a man in his fifties or sixties who received an inactivated influenza vaccine.

There are a few counts of this clonotype. The rearrangement uses TRBV7-6 and TRBJ2-1; possible D gene TRBD2, 5 bases. The germline V gene has CDR1 SGHVS and CDR2 FNYEAQ. The CDR3 sequence is 14 residues long. V was trimmed by 3 bases and J by 7 bases, leaving 13 bases between them. The CDR3 loop reads CASSLISPGNEQFF. The CDR3 DNA follows: TGTGCCAGCAGCTTGATCTCCCCGGGGAATGAGCAGTTCTTC.

The chain carries TRBV29-1 and TRBJ2-3, with D maybe TRBD2 (6 bases). The V gene lost 6 bases and the J gene lost 6 bases, with 13 bases spanning the gap. The germline V gene has CDR1 SQVTM and CDR2 ANQGSEA. This CDR3 region has 12 residues. In DNA form, the CDR3 reads TGCAGCGTGGGGCGGGATGGGGATACGCAGTATTTT. As protein: CSVGRDGDTQYF.

This clonotype was seen more than once but under ten times. This rearrangement joins TRBV7-2 to TRBJ2-7; D is unresolved. This CDR3 has 14 residues. Germline V gene lookup returns CDR1 SGHTA and CDR2 FQGNSA. The V gene lost 5 bases and the J gene lost 0 bases, with 11 bases spanning the gap. CDR3 residues: CASSLLMSSYEQYF. CDR3 bases: TGTGCCAGCAGCCTTCTAATGAGCTCCTACGAGCAGTACTTC.

The J gene is TRBJ1-5, the V gene TRBV6-1, with D possibly matching TRBD1 (5 bases). V dropped 6 bases and J dropped 4 bases, with 16 bases sitting between them. CDR1 is MNHNS, CDR2 SASEGT, per germline. This CDR3 region has 15 residues. This chain's CDR3 is CASSLDSRGNQPQHF. DNA for the CDR3: TGTGCCAGCAGCCTGGATTCTCGGGGGAATCAGCCCCAGCATTTT.

This clonotype appeared many times. The gene calls are TRBV4-1 and TRBJ2-1, with D perhaps TRBD1 (5 bases). The germline V gene has CDR1 MGHRA and CDR2 YSYEKL. This CDR3 spans 15 amino acids. Trimming cost V 5 bases and J 0 bases, with 11 bases left between them. Here the CDR3 reads CASSLQESSYNEQFF. CDR3 nucleotide sequence: TGCGCCAGCAGCTTACAGGAGAGCTCCTACAATGAGCAGTTCTTC.

The gene calls are TRBV20-1 and TRBJ1-2; weak D call: TRBD1 (6 bases). Germline CDR1 DFQATT, CDR2 SNEGSKA (reference sequence). Trimming cost V 3 bases and J 11 bases, with 10 bases left between them. The CDR3 spans 10 residues. CDR3 sequence: CSASRGAYTF. CDR3 bases: TGCAGTGCTAGTCGGGGGGCTTACACCTTC.

This clonotype was found a few times. The rearrangement uses TRBV15 and TRBJ2-7; D not certain. The CDR3 has 13 amino acids. Germline V lookup: CDR1 LNHNV, CDR2 YYDKDF (reference sequence). Trimming shortened V by 8 bases and J by 4 bases, and 15 bases separated the two germline ends. CDR3 sequence reads: CATSLGSIYEQYF. The CDR3 DNA sequence: TGTGCCACCTCCCTCGGTAGTATTTACGAGCAGTACTTC.

Notes on this clonotype: An end of the junction differs from the germline gene, which may be a read error. The CDR3 loop reads CASSLGRGQRDTQYF. The CDR3 coding sequence is TGTGCTAGCAGCTTAGGCAGGGGGCAGCGAGATACGCAGTATTTT. V is TRBV7-7 and J is TRBJ2-3; 8 bases are a match to TRBD1. The CDR3 loop spans 15 amino acids. Germline CDR1 reads SSHAT; CDR2 reads FNYEAQ (reference sequence).

The rearrangement joins TRBV29-1 to TRBJ2-3; D may correspond to TRBD1 or TRBD2 (5 bases each). The CDR3 consists of 14 residues. Looked up from germline, CDR1 is SQVTM and CDR2 is ANQGSEA. The V gene lost 5 bases and the J gene lost 2 bases, with 14 bases spanning the gap. CDR3 protein: CSVLRDGHTDTQYF. CDR3 DNA sequence: TGCAGCGTTCTACGGGACGGGCACACAGATACGCAGTATTTT.

This clonotype was recorded a few times. V and J are TRBV29-1 and TRBJ2-7, with D possibly being TRBD1 or TRBD2 (7 bases each). V lost 4 bases, J lost 7 bases, and 20 bases lay in between. The germline V gene has CDR1 SQVTM and CDR2 ANQGSEA. This CDR3 is 14 amino acids long. The CDR3: CSVAPTGRESEQYF. CDR3 DNA sequence: TGCAGCGTTGCCCCGACAGGGAGGGAGAGTGAGCAGTACTTC.

This clonotype has a handful of counts. The chain uses TRBV9 and TRBJ2-1, with D possibly TRBD1 on 5 matching bases. Trimming removed 4 bases at V and 6 bases at J, with 17 bases between. In germline, CDR1 is SGDLS, CDR2 YYNGEE. The CDR3 consists of 15 residues. In DNA, the CDR3 is TGTGCCAGCAGCCCCTCAGGGCGGCCCTCCAATGAGCAGTTCTTC. It translates to CASSPSGRPSNEQFF. The full variable domain, completed using reference TRBV9 and TRBJ2-1, is DSGVTQTPKHLITATGQRVTLRCSPRSGDLSVYWYQQSLDQGLQFLIQYYNGEERAKGNILERFSAQQFPDLHSELNLSSLELGDSALYFCASSPSGRPSNEQFFGPGTRLTVL.

This clonotype appeared many times. The V and J genes are TRBV6-5 and TRBJ2-7; possibly TRBD2 for D (6 bases). With 2 bases removed from V and 0 bases from J, the gap between germline ends came to 8 bases. This CDR3 comprises 14 residues. Germline V lookup: CDR1 MNHEY, CDR2 SVGAGI. The CDR3 sequence: CASSYGGDSYEQYF. As DNA, the CDR3 is TGTGCCAGCAGTTACGGCGGGGACTCCTACGAGCAGTACTTC.

Ten or more counts support this clonotype. V is TRBV5-1 and J is TRBJ1-2, with D unclear. Deletions cut 0 bases from V and 3 bases from J, with 9 bases between. Germline CDR1 is SGHRS and CDR2 is YFSETQ. The CDR3 length is 14 residues. Here the CDR3 DNA reads TGCGCCAGCAGCTTGGGGGTGTCGGACTATGGCTACACCTTC. Its protein is CASSLGVSDYGYTF.

This clonotype was detected only a few times. The rearrangement links TRBV2 to TRBJ1-1; 7 positions match TRBD1. The CDR3 contains 13 residues. Germline-derived CDR1 and CDR2 are SNHLY and FYNNEI. The trim removed 6 bases at V and 4 bases at J, leaving 5 bases unmatched. Here the CDR3 reads CASRANRGTEAFF. The DNA for the CDR3 is TGTGCCAGCAGAGCCAACAGGGGCACTGAAGCTTTCTTT.

V usage is TRBV5-1 and J usage is TRBJ2-7; D uncertain. This CDR3 region has 11 residues. The V end was cut by 0 bases, the J end by 12 bases, with 10 bases between. Germline CDR1 and CDR2: SGHRS and YFSETQ. The CDR3 region is CASSLDREMYF. CDR3 sequence (DNA): TGCGCCAGCAGCTTGGATAGGGAAATGTACTTC.

Ten or more counts support this clonotype. The V gene is TRBV3-1, the J gene TRBJ2-1, with D uncertain. This CDR3 has 11 amino acids. Trimming pared 2 bases from V and 8 bases from J, leaving 4 bases between. Germline lookup yields CDR1 LGHDT and CDR2 YNNKEL (reference sequence). The CDR3 DNA reads as TGTGCCAGCAGCCAATTCCATGAGCAGTTCTTC. It yields the protein CASSQFHEQFF.

This clonotype came up a few times. The rearrangement links TRBV6-2 or TRBV6-3 to TRBJ2-7, with a weak D call TRBD1 (5 bases). The CDR3 loop spans 16 amino acids. Trimming shortened V by 0 bases and J by 0 bases, and 12 bases separated the two germline ends. The germline gives CDR1 MNHEY, CDR2 SVGEGT. CDR3 nucleotide sequence: TGTGCCAGCAGTTACTCCAGGGCACTTAACTCCTACGAGCAGTACTTC. It is translated as CASSYSRALNSYEQYF.

This rearrangement joins TRBV5-6 to TRBJ2-5, with D unresolved. CDR3 length: 12 amino acids. V was shortened by 1 base and J by 5 bases, with 6 bases between the two germline ends. The germline gives CDR1 SGHDT, CDR2 YYEEEE. CDR3: CASSLNSETQYF. CDR3 sequence (DNA): TGTGCCAGCAGCTTGAATTCTGAGACCCAGTACTTC.

The CDR3 bases are TGTGCCAGCAGCCAATTGACCGGGCCAAAAGCCCAGCCCCAGCATTTT. This gives the protein CASSQLTGPKAQPQHF. The chain recombines TRBV4-2 with TRBJ1-5; D is unresolved. This CDR3 is 16 amino acids long. V lost 2 bases and J lost 7, with 18 bases in between. Germline V CDR1 and CDR2: LGHNA, YNFKEQ.

There are many counts of this clonotype. V is TRBV7-2 and J is TRBJ2-7; maybe TRBD2 (5 bases). Per the germline V gene, CDR1 is SGHTA and CDR2 is FQGNSA. The CDR3 has 13 residues. The V end was cut by 0 bases, the J end by 4 bases, with 7 bases between. The CDR3 DNA reads TGTGCCAGCAGCTTAGCGGGAGAGTACGAGCAGTACTTC. This codes for CASSLAGEYEQYF.

This chain links TRBV20-1 with TRBJ2-3; 7 bases match TRBD2. J lost 1 base, V lost 7 bases, and 14 bases had no gene match. This CDR3 region has 16 residues. Looked up from germline, CDR1 is DFQATT and CDR2 is SNEGSKA (reference sequence). This CDR3 reads CSVLLADPKGTDTQYF. The CDR3 bases are TGCAGTGTGCTCCTAGCGGACCCCAAGGGCACAGATACGCAGTATTTT.

The chain links TRBV30 to TRBJ1-3, with D possibly TRBD1 on 5 matching bases. The CDR3 sequence is 13 residues long. Germline V lookup: CDR1 GTSNPN, CDR2 SVGIG (reference sequence). V lost 8 bases and J 1 base, leaving 12 bases between the germline ends. The CDR3 DNA sequence: TGTGCCGGGACGGTTGAATCTGGAAACACCATATATTTT. Amino acids: CAGTVESGNTIYF.

In its sample, this clonotype was seen a few times. The chain employs TRBV7-2 and TRBJ2-3; D remains unclear. CDR1 is SGHTA, CDR2 FQGNSA, per germline. With 2 bases removed from V and 2 bases from J, the gap between germline ends came to 14 bases. The CDR3 spans 16 residues. CDR3 amino acids: CASSLSLRLFTDTQYF. CDR3 in DNA: TGTGCCAGCAGCTTATCTTTGCGGCTATTCACAGATACGCAGTATTTT.

The rearrangement links TRBV18 to TRBJ1-4, with a weak D call TRBD1 (5 bases). Trimming shortened V by 2 bases and J by 2 bases, and 12 bases separated the two germline ends. The CDR3 loop spans 16 amino acids. The V gene's germline CDR1 is KGHSH and CDR2 LQKENI. The CDR3 DNA reads as TGTGCCAGCTCACCAATGCAGGGAGTCACTAATGAAAAACTGTTTTTT. It yields the protein CASSPMQGVTNEKLFF.

This clonotype was counted a few times. The chain employs TRBV12-3 or TRBV12-4 and TRBJ2-2; D remains unclear. This CDR3 has 13 residues. The V end was cut by 5 bases, the J end by 4 bases, with 8 bases between. The CDR3 coding sequence is TGTGCCAGCAGTATATCCACCACCGGGGAGCTGTTTTTT. Residues: CASSISTTGELFF.

This chain joins TRBV27 and TRBJ2-1; D gene uncertain. Germline-derived CDR1 and CDR2 are MNHEY and SMNVEV (reference sequence). The CDR3 runs 14 residues. V lost 2 bases and J 5 bases, leaving 10 bases between the germline ends. The CDR3 coding sequence is TGTGCCAGCAGTTTAGGACCCTTACACAATGAGCAGTTCTTC. This gives the protein CASSLGPLHNEQFF.